This is a list of T cell receptor beta chains from one sample in a study of OX40 agonist ivuxolimab in advanced cancers. Data came from immunoSEQ multiplex PCR; TCRdb stores just in-frame clones and leaves some out. Among over 75,000 clones, 80% to 95% were seen once, and the ten largest hold roughly 1.1%. The sequenced sample was CD4+ or CD8+ T cells sorted from blood, obtained in a trial of the OX40 agonist ivuxolimab. Receptors originate from an adult with an advanced solid tumor such as melanoma, head and neck, liver or kidney cancer. Both conserved end residues are part of each CDR3. The D gene is left open where the match is weak. Not all rows give a size; the values are once, few, many and, for expanded clones, a class.

clone_size: once; j_call: TRBJ2-3; d_call: TRBD1; v_call: TRBV11-1; cdr3_aa: CASSLDNTGADTQYF; cdr3_nt: TGTGCCAGCAGCTTGGATAATACAGGGGCAGATACGCAGTATTTT
clone_size: -; j_call: TRBJ1-1; d_call: TRBD1; v_call: TRBV7-9; cdr3_aa: CASSVTGGRVNTEAFF; cdr3_nt: TGTGCCAGCAGCGTAACAGGGGGTAGGGTTAACACTGAAGCTTTCTTT
clone_size: -; j_call: TRBJ2-7; d_call: -; v_call: TRBV28; cdr3_aa: CASSSATGMGNSYEQYF; cdr3_nt: TGTGCCAGCAGTTCGGCCACAGGGATGGGGAATTCCTACGAGCAGTACTTC
clone_size: -; j_call: TRBJ2-3; d_call: -; v_call: TRBV18; cdr3_aa: CASSPEGLSTDTQYF; cdr3_nt: TGTGCCAGCTCACCAGAGGGCCTTAGCACAGATACGCAGTATTTT
clone_size: once; j_call: TRBJ1-3; d_call: TRBD1; v_call: TRBV4-1; cdr3_aa: CASSQTRDRGFLSGNTIYF; cdr3_nt: TGCGCCAGCAGCCAAACGCGGGACAGGGGGTTCTTGTCTGGAAACACCATATATTTT
clone_size: -; j_call: TRBJ1-5; d_call: -; v_call: TRBV30; cdr3_aa: CAPVGAVSNQPQHF; cdr3_nt: TGTGCCCCAGTAGGGGCAGTTAGCAATCAGCCCCAGCATTTT
clone_size: -; j_call: TRBJ2-7; d_call: -; v_call: TRBV4-1; cdr3_aa: CASSQGDEQYF; cdr3_nt: TGCGCCAGCAGCCAAGGCGACGAGCAGTACTTC
clone_size: -; j_call: TRBJ2-2; d_call: TRBD2; v_call: TRBV5-4; cdr3_aa: CASSATGTSAITGELFF; cdr3_nt: TGTGCCAGCAGCGCCACCGGGACTAGCGCGATCACCGGGGAGCTGTTTTTT
clone_size: -; j_call: TRBJ1-5; d_call: TRBD1; v_call: TRBV15; cdr3_aa: CATSREQGGQPQHF; cdr3_nt: TGTGCCACCAGCAGAGAGCAGGGGGGACAGCCCCAGCATTTT
clone_size: -; j_call: TRBJ2-7; d_call: -; v_call: TRBV13; cdr3_aa: CASSFSRLVYSSSYEQYF; cdr3_nt: TGTGCCAGCAGCTTCTCTCGACTAGTTTACTCTAGCTCCTACGAGCAGTACTTC
clone_size: -; j_call: TRBJ2-3; d_call: TRBD2; v_call: TRBV7-2; cdr3_aa: CASSPRGGTDTQYF; cdr3_nt: TGTGCCAGCAGCCCGCGGGGGGGGACAGATACGCAGTATTTT
clone_size: -; j_call: TRBJ1-1; d_call: -; v_call: TRBV30; cdr3_aa: CAWIWEGTEAFF; cdr3_nt: TGTGCCTGGATTTGGGAGGGCACTGAAGCTTTCTTT
clone_size: once; j_call: TRBJ2-1; d_call: -; v_call: TRBV5-6; cdr3_aa: CASSLTGVNNEQFF; cdr3_nt: TGTGCCAGCAGCTTGACGGGGGTCAATAATGAGCAGTTCTTC
clone_size: -; j_call: TRBJ1-1; d_call: -; v_call: TRBV29-1; cdr3_aa: CSVGGQVNTEAFF; cdr3_nt: TGCAGCGTTGGGGGACAAGTAAACACTGAAGCTTTCTTT
clone_size: -; j_call: TRBJ2-1; d_call: TRBD2; v_call: TRBV7-2; cdr3_aa: CASSASGGLNNEQFF; cdr3_nt: TGTGCCAGCAGCGCATCGGGGGGACTCAACAATGAGCAGTTCTTC
clone_size: -; j_call: TRBJ2-7; d_call: TRBD1; v_call: TRBV6-1; cdr3_aa: CASVPGQVGEQYF; cdr3_nt: TGTGCCAGCGTCCCCGGACAGGTGGGGGAGCAGTACTTC
clone_size: -; j_call: TRBJ2-5; d_call: TRBD2; v_call: TRBV11-2; cdr3_aa: CASSLVPGGQETQYF; cdr3_nt: TGTGCCAGCAGCTTAGTACCGGGAGGCCAAGAGACCCAGTACTTC
clone_size: -; j_call: TRBJ2-7; d_call: TRBD2; v_call: TRBV11-2; cdr3_aa: CASSLVAGAYEQYF; cdr3_nt: TGTGCCAGCAGCTTAGTTGCGGGAGCCTACGAGCAGTACTTC
clone_size: -; j_call: TRBJ1-2; d_call: TRBD1; v_call: TRBV28; cdr3_aa: CATGQGGGSYYGYTF; cdr3_nt: TGTGCCACGGGACAGGGAGGGGGCTCTTACTATGGCTACACCTTC
clone_size: -; j_call: TRBJ1-5; d_call: -; v_call: TRBV4-1; cdr3_aa: CASSQDVDGYSNQPQHF; cdr3_nt: TGCGCCAGCAGCCAAGACGTTGACGGCTATAGCAATCAGCCCCAGCATTTT
clone_size: -; j_call: TRBJ2-7; d_call: -; v_call: TRBV7-2; cdr3_aa: CASSLYGAPYEQYF; cdr3_nt: TGTGCCAGCAGCTTATACGGGGCCCCCTACGAGCAGTACTTC
clone_size: -; j_call: TRBJ2-7; d_call: TRBD2; v_call: TRBV2; cdr3_aa: CASRPGGAYEQYF; cdr3_nt: TGTGCCAGCAGACCTGGGGGGGCCTACGAGCAGTACTTC
clone_size: once; j_call: TRBJ2-7; d_call: -; v_call: TRBV4-3; cdr3_aa: CASSQDVGDTYEQYF; cdr3_nt: TGCGCCAGCAGCCAAGATGTAGGGGATACCTACGAGCAGTACTTC
clone_size: -; j_call: TRBJ2-5; d_call: -; v_call: TRBV19; cdr3_aa: CASNQGMLETQYF; cdr3_nt: TGTGCCTCCAATCAGGGGATGTTGGAGACCCAGTACTTC
clone_size: -; j_call: TRBJ1-2; d_call: -; v_call: TRBV6-6; cdr3_aa: CASSSPQAADYGYTF; cdr3_nt: TGTGCCAGCAGCTCCCCCCAGGCTGCCGACTATGGCTACACCTTC
clone_size: -; j_call: TRBJ2-7; d_call: TRBD1; v_call: TRBV28; cdr3_aa: CASSFDRVAYEQYF; cdr3_nt: TGTGCCAGCAGTTTCGACAGGGTGGCTTACGAGCAGTACTTC
clone_size: -; j_call: TRBJ2-1; d_call: -; v_call: TRBV5-1; cdr3_aa: CASSLSGTAGEQFF; cdr3_nt: TGCGCCAGCAGCTTGTCCGGGACGGCGGGTGAGCAGTTCTTC
clone_size: -; j_call: TRBJ1-3; d_call: TRBD1; v_call: TRBV30; cdr3_aa: CAWDGTGGNTIYF; cdr3_nt: TGTGCCTGGGACGGGACAGGTGGAAACACCATATATTTT
clone_size: -; j_call: TRBJ1-2; d_call: -; v_call: TRBV28; cdr3_aa: CASSPGIGYTF; cdr3_nt: TGTGCCAGCAGTCCAGGGATTGGCTACACCTTC
clone_size: -; j_call: TRBJ2-2; d_call: -; v_call: TRBV10-3; cdr3_aa: CAIKGTANTGELFF; cdr3_nt: TGTGCCATCAAAGGGACGGCGAACACCGGGGAGCTGTTTTTT
clone_size: -; j_call: TRBJ2-1; d_call: -; v_call: TRBV5-1; cdr3_aa: CASSLAAAWDEQFF; cdr3_nt: TGCGCCAGCAGCTTGGCGGCAGCGTGGGATGAGCAGTTCTTC
clone_size: -; j_call: TRBJ2-2; d_call: TRBD1; v_call: TRBV6-5; cdr3_aa: CASSSYRGRTGELFF; cdr3_nt: TGTGCCAGCAGTTCTTACAGGGGGAGGACCGGGGAGCTGTTTTTT
clone_size: -; j_call: TRBJ2-1; d_call: TRBD2; v_call: TRBV5-4; cdr3_aa: CASSQAGLAGGREQFF; cdr3_nt: TGTGCCAGCAGCCAAGCCGGACTAGCGGGAGGACGGGAGCAGTTCTTC